This T cell receptor beta chain originates from a study of cytomegalovirus exposure and HLA in healthy donors. Only in-frame clones appear in the TCRdb table, and some are missing; sequencing was by immunoSEQ multiplex PCR. The data contain roughly 47,000 clones, over 85% of them singletons. Notes on this clone: Its matching antigen is unknown.

Broader study findings: A classifier reportedly called cytomegalovirus status with high sensitivity and specificity.

Trimming at V came to 7 bases and at J to 7 bases, leaving 9 bases not matched to a gene. Germline CDR1 is SGHAT and CDR2 is FQNNGV. The CDR3 runs 15 residues. This TCR was recovered from a woman aged 18-35 years in good health and CMV-seronegative. The sample comprised PBMCs. This chain links TRBV11-2 with TRBJ2-1; 11 bases are a match to TRBD2. Here the CDR3 DNA reads TGTGCCAGCACCATGACTAGCGGGATTGGTAATGAGCAGTTCTTC. The encoded protein is CASTMTSGIGNEQFF.